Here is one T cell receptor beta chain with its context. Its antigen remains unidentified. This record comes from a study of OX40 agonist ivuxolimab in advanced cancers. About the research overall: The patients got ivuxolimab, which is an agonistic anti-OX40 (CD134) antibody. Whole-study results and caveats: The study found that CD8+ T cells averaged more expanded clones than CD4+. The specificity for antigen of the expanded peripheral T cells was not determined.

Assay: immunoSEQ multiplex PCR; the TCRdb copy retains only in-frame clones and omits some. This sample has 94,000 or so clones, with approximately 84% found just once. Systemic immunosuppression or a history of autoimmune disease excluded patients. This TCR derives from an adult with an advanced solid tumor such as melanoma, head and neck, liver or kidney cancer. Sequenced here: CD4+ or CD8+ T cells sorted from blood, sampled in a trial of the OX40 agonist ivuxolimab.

CDR3 sequence (DNA): TGCGCCAGCAGTGAGTCGTTTGCAGATACGCAGTATTTT. This translates into CASSESFADTQYF. J is TRBJ2-3 and V is TRBV10-1; D not certain. Germline V lookup: CDR1 WNHNN, CDR2 SYGVQD (reference sequence). The CDR3 has 13 amino acids. Trimming stripped 0 bases from V and 4 bases from J, with 5 bases between.